Below are 15 T cell receptor beta chains sequenced from a single sample in a study of T-cell memory formation after mild COVID-19. One entry per CDR3 protein results from TCRdb running MiXCR on the 5' RACE reads. This sample yields around 110,000 distinct CDR3 sequences, of which 14% are seen a single time; about 39% belongs to the top ten. The sequenced sample was PBMCs or a T cell subset sorted from them (not recorded which). These receptor sequences come from a man younger than 30 who had mild COVID-19 (a few samples of this study predate the infection). Cell type and time point are not known.

Of note for this clonotype: The conserved phenylalanine or tryptophan normally closing the CDR3 is absent here, so this likely arose from a read error. This chain links TRBV6-1 with TRBJ2-3; TRBD2 matches at 7 bases. CDR1 is MNHNS, CDR2 SASEGT, per germline. CDR3 length: 15 amino acids. Trimming at V came to 4 bases and at J to 1 base, leaving 5 bases not matched to a gene. Here the CDR3 reads CASSVAGARTDTQYC. The CDR3 bases are TGTGCCAGCAGTGTAGCGGGCGCGCGCACAGATACGCAGTATTGT.

The chain employs TRBV6-5 and TRBJ1-2, with 7 bases aligning to TRBD1. The ends lost 0 bases at V and 8 bases at J; junction bases unmatched: 3. The CDR3 runs to 13 residues. CDR1 is MNHEY, CDR2 SVGAGI, per germline. The CDR3 region has the DNA TGTGCCAGCAGTTACTCCGGACAGGCGGGCTACACCTTC. It specifies CASSYSGQAGYTF.

This clonotype came up many times. The chain uses TRBV12-5 and TRBJ1-1; D is undetermined. This CDR3 comprises 12 residues. Germline V lookup: CDR1 LGHNT, CDR2 FRNRAP. The V end lost 3 bases, the J end lost 1 base, and 3 bases lay between the germline ends. CDR3 amino acids: CASGLENTEAFF. CDR3 nucleotides: TGTGCTAGTGGTTTAGAGAACACTGAAGCTTTCTTT. Combining the CDR3 with reference TRBV12-5 and TRBJ1-1 gives the whole variable domain DARVTQTPRHKVTEMGQEVTMRCQPILGHNTVFWYRQTMMQGLELLAYFRNRAPLDDSGMPKDRFSAEMPDATLATLKIQPSEPRDSAVYFCASGLENTEAFFGQGTRLTVV.

This chain links TRBV6-5 with TRBJ2-5; D is possibly TRBD1 (6 bases). CDR1 and CDR2 from the germline V gene are MNHEY and SVGAGI. The CDR3 has 15 residues. The germline V and J ends were trimmed by 2 bases and 5 bases, with 15 bases remaining between them. The CDR3 sequence is CASSYRYRAGETQYF. CDR3 in DNA: TGTGCCAGCAGTTACCGATACAGGGCTGGGGAGACCCAGTACTTC.

The chain carries TRBV20-1 and TRBJ2-7; the match to TRBD1 covers 10 bases. Trimming took 2 bases from V and 4 from J; bases not matched to a gene: 5. CDR1 and CDR2 (germline): DFQATT, SNEGSKA (reference sequence). The CDR3 length is 14 residues. The CDR3 DNA is TGCAGTGCTAGATGGGACAGGGGCTTATACGAGCAGTACTTC. Amino acid sequence: CSARWDRGLYEQYF.

This sequence joins TRBV9 and TRBJ2-1, with TRBD1 identical over 8 bases. Germline CDR1 is SGDLS and CDR2 is YYNGEE. Trimming cost V 0 bases and J 9 bases; bases outside gene matches: 5. This CDR3 comprises 14 residues. CDR3 in amino acids: CASSVGTGLGEQFF. CDR3 bases: TGTGCCAGCAGCGTAGGGACAGGGCTTGGTGAGCAGTTCTTC.

This clonotype was detected a few times. The rearrangement links TRBV27 to TRBJ1-5; no definite D call. This CDR3 spans 14 amino acids. Germline V gene data show CDR1 as MNHEY and CDR2 as SMNVEV (reference sequence). The V and J ends lost 2 bases and 7 bases respectively, with 12 bases between them. The CDR3 region is CASSLNPGWQPQHF. The CDR3 region has the DNA TGTGCCAGCAGTTTAAATCCGGGTTGGCAGCCCCAGCATTTT.

The chain combines TRBV5-1 with TRBJ2-3; TRBD2 matches 10 bases. J lost 1 base, V lost 4 bases, and 6 bases had no gene match. The CDR3 loop spans 16 amino acids. Per germline, CDR1 SGHRS and CDR2 YFSETQ. The CDR3 DNA is TGCGCCAGCAGCCCCCCCGGGACTAGCGGCACAGATACGCAGTATTTT. This encodes CASSPPGTSGTDTQYF. Drawing the rest from reference TRBV5-1 and TRBJ2-3, the complete variable domain is KAGVTQTPRYLIKTRGQQVTLSCSPISGHRSVSWYQQTPGQGLQFLFEYFSETQRNKGNFPGRFSGRQFSNSRSEMNVSTLELGDSALYLCASSPPGTSGTDTQYFGPGTRLTVL.

This clonotype was seen more than once but under ten times. The chain carries TRBV4-1 and TRBJ1-5; D is unresolved. Trimming stripped 0 bases from V and 1 base from J, with 10 bases between. The CDR3 sequence is 16 residues long. The germline V gene encodes CDR1 MGHRA and CDR2 YSYEKL. The chain's CDR3 is CASSQEGVGSNQPQHF. The CDR3 nucleotides are TGCGCCAGCAGCCAAGAAGGTGTAGGGAGCAATCAGCCCCAGCATTTT.

This chain connects TRBV5-1 to TRBJ2-7; TRBD1 matches at 8 bases. Germline-derived CDR1 and CDR2 are SGHRS and YFSETQ. V was clipped by 3 bases and J by 1 base; unmatched bases: 9. The CDR3 spans 16 residues. This CDR3 reads CASSSGQGQSSYEQYF. As DNA, the CDR3 is TGCGCCAGCAGCTCCGGACAGGGTCAAAGTTCCTACGAGCAGTACTTC.

This clonotype was counted many times. The rearrangement joins TRBV29-1 to TRBJ2-7; 7 positions match TRBD1. The V gene end was trimmed by 7 bases and the J gene end by 7 bases; junction bases not matched to a gene: 10. The germline V gene encodes CDR1 SQVTM and CDR2 ANQGSEA. The CDR3 runs to 12 residues. CDR3 sequence reads: CSATSQGWEQYF. In nucleotides, the CDR3 is TGCAGCGCCACTTCACAGGGGTGGGAGCAGTACTTC.

The chain has TRBV25-1 and TRBJ1-4; no clear D gene. The CDR3 loop spans 10 amino acids. Germline V gives CDR1 MGHDK, CDR2 SYGVNS. Deletions cut 10 bases from V and 7 bases from J, with 7 bases between. The CDR3 bases are TGTGCCACTTCGGGTGAAAAACTGTTTTTT. It is translated as CATSGEKLFF.

In this sample, this clonotype turned up a few times. J is TRBJ2-3 and V is TRBV13; 8 bases align to TRBD2. CDR3 length: 16 amino acids. Germline V gives CDR1 PRHDT, CDR2 FYEKMQ (reference sequence). V dropped 1 base and J dropped 1; count of bases not matched to a gene: 4. This CDR3 reads CASSLDAGGRTDTQYF. The CDR3 DNA reads as TGTGCCAGCAGCTTAGACGCGGGGGGTCGCACAGATACGCAGTATTTT.

A few counts support this clonotype. The chain joins TRBV12-3 or TRBV12-4 to TRBJ2-2, with D possibly TRBD1 on 6 matching bases. The CDR3 runs to 13 residues. V was clipped by 7 bases and J by 5 bases, with 11 bases between them. CDR3 protein: CASNLQGTGELFF. CDR3 DNA sequence: TGTGCCAGCAACCTACAGGGAACCGGGGAGCTGTTTTTT.

The genes are TRBV5-1 and TRBJ1-2; D is uncertain. This CDR3 is 13 amino acids long. V lost 0 bases and J 8 bases, leaving 11 bases between the germline ends. Looked up from germline, CDR1 is SGHRS and CDR2 is YFSETQ. The CDR3 sequence: CASSLGLTDGYTF. The CDR3 DNA sequence: TGCGCCAGCAGCTTGGGATTAACTGACGGCTACACCTTC.